Each of the 32 T cell receptor beta chains below was sequenced from the same sample in a study of cytomegalovirus exposure and HLA in healthy donors. This PCR relied on a set of 60 Vbeta primers and 13 Jbeta primers. Clones were sequenced by immunoSEQ multiplex PCR, and TCRdb holds only the in-frame ones, with some missing. Here the sample spans around 150,000 clones, roughly four fifths being singletons. Material for sequencing was PBMCs. The receptor set was obtained from a woman in her 40s in good health and CMV-seronegative.

This clone has a handful of counts. The chain combines TRBV28 with TRBJ1-2; D is possibly TRBD1 (5 bases). The CDR3 totals 15 residues. CDR1 and CDR2 from the germline V gene are MDHEN and SYDVKM. The V gene lost 2 bases and the J gene lost 1 base, with 11 bases spanning the gap. DNA of the CDR3: TGTGCCAGCAGTTTAACGTCAGGGCTTAACTATGGCTACACCTTC. It encodes CASSLTSGLNYGYTF.

The chain uses TRBV30 and TRBJ1-2; D might be TRBD1 (5 bases). Germline-derived CDR1 and CDR2 are GTSNPN and SVGIG (reference sequence). The CDR3 is made up of 15 amino acids. V was pared by 1 base and J by 4 bases, with 16 bases between. CDR3 nucleotide sequence: TGTGCCTGGAGTGGGCCCGGGGGAGGTCTCTATGGCTACACCTTC. Its protein product is CAWSGPGGGLYGYTF.

This chain joins TRBV28 and TRBJ1-4; D unresolved. The CDR3 is 15 amino acids. V was cut by 5 bases and J by 0 bases, with 10 bases left in between. Germline CDR1 is MDHEN and CDR2 is SYDVKM. The CDR3 bases are TGTGCCAGCAGTCTCCAAGGAGCAACTAATGAAAAACTGTTTTTT. Amino acid sequence: CASSLQGATNEKLFF.

This chain uses TRBV28 with TRBJ1-1; TRBD1 aligns across 7 bases. Germline V lookup: CDR1 MDHEN, CDR2 SYDVKM. The CDR3 sequence is 16 residues long. V was clipped by 5 bases and J by 2 bases; unmatched bases: 11. As DNA, the CDR3 is TGTGCCAGCAGTCCGCGCCTTGGGACAGCAAACACTGAAGCTTTCTTT. Protein sequence: CASSPRLGTANTEAFF. The full variable domain, in which reference TRBV28 and TRBJ1-1 provide the parts outside the CDR3, is DVKVTQSSRYLVKRTGEKVFLECVQDMDHENMFWYRQDPGLGLRLIYFSYDVKMKEKGDIPEGYSVSREKKERFSLILESASTNQTSMYLCASSPRLGTANTEAFFGQGTRLTVV.

This clone was picked up a small number of times. This chain connects TRBV6-1 to TRBJ2-1; TRBD2 matches at 15 bases. V dropped 2 bases and J dropped 9; count of bases not matched to a gene: 11. The CDR3 has 18 amino acids. CDR1 is MNHNS and CDR2 is SASEGT in the germline V gene. Here the CDR3 reads CASSERAGTSGRRGEQFF. The CDR3 DNA reads TGTGCCAGCAGTGAAAGGGCCGGGACTAGCGGGAGGCGGGGTGAGCAGTTCTTC.

The V gene is TRBV2, the J gene TRBJ1-2; D call uncertain. This CDR3 comprises 13 residues. Looked up from germline, CDR1 is SNHLY and CDR2 is FYNNEI. Trimming cost V 5 bases and J 1 base, with 8 bases left between them. The CDR3 is CASSRTNNYGYTF. The CDR3 coding sequence is TGTGCCAGCAGTCGCACAAATAACTATGGCTACACCTTC.

V is TRBV6-1 and J is TRBJ1-5, with 8 bases aligning to TRBD1. Unmatched junction bases numbered 8, after V lost 4 bases and J lost 0 bases. Per germline, CDR1 MNHNS and CDR2 SASEGT. The CDR3 totals 17 residues. CDR3 protein: CASSGRQGTLSNQPQHF. CDR3 sequence (DNA): TGTGCCAGCAGTGGGAGACAGGGGACCCTTAGCAATCAGCCCCAGCATTTT.

Note on this clone: Other DNA sequences of this sample code for an identical CDR3. The rearrangement uses TRBV28 and TRBJ1-3, with D possibly being TRBD1 (6 bases). This CDR3 is 14 amino acids long. Germline V CDR1 and CDR2: MDHEN, SYDVKM. V gave up 4 bases and J gave up 6 bases, with 13 bases separating them. The CDR3 is CASSSMGAENTIYF. The CDR3 DNA follows: TGTGCCAGCAGTTCTATGGGGGCTGAAAACACCATATATTTT.

This clone turned up a few times. The chain recombines TRBV7-9 with TRBJ2-2, with TRBD1 as a possible D gene (6 bases). CDR3 length: 14 amino acids. The V and J ends lost 7 bases and 6 bases respectively, with 15 bases between them. Germline V gene lookup returns CDR1 SEHNR and CDR2 FQNEAQ (reference sequence). The CDR3 region is CASILKGVPGELFF. The DNA of the CDR3 is TGTGCCAGCATCCTCAAGGGGGTCCCCGGGGAGCTGTTTTTT. The entire variable domain, with the rest obtained from reference TRBV7-9 and TRBJ2-2, is as follows: DTGVSQNPRHKITKRGQNVTFRCDPISEHNRLYWYRQTLGQGPEFLTYFQNEAQLEKSRLLSDRFSAERPKGSFSTLEIQRTEQGDSAMYLCASILKGVPGELFFGEGSRLTVL.

The chain uses TRBV6-5 and TRBJ1-2; 7 positions match TRBD1. The CDR3 has 14 amino acids. V lost 2 bases and J lost 8; bases outside the gene matches: 8. Germline-derived CDR1 and CDR2 are MNHEY and SVGAGI. The CDR3 loop reads CASSYMAGGRGYTF. Here the CDR3 DNA reads TGTGCCAGCAGTTACATGGCAGGGGGACGCGGCTACACCTTC.

This clone was detected only once. The chain is built from TRBV9 and TRBJ2-3; D is ambiguous. V lost 4 bases, J lost 2 bases, and 5 bases lay in between. The CDR3 runs to 12 residues. The V gene's germline CDR1 is SGDLS and CDR2 YYNGEE. CDR3 protein: CASSTLTDTQYF. The CDR3, as DNA: TGTGCCAGCAGCACTCTCACAGATACGCAGTATTTT.

V usage is TRBV19 and J usage is TRBJ1-1; weak D call: TRBD1 (5 bases). The germline V gene encodes CDR1 LNHDA and CDR2 SQIVND (reference sequence). This CDR3 region has 13 residues. Trimming stripped 6 bases from V and 6 bases from J, with 14 bases between. This CDR3 is CASRRHPGAEAFF. DNA for the CDR3: TGTGCCAGTAGGAGGCACCCGGGGGCTGAAGCTTTCTTT.

V is TRBV7-6 and J is TRBJ2-6; 13 bases fit TRBD2. Per germline, CDR1 SGHVS and CDR2 FNYEAQ. V shed 5 bases, J shed 0 bases, and the junction held 7 bases outside the gene matches. The CDR3 contains 19 residues. The CDR3 DNA reads TGTGCCAGCAGCCTGCCAGGGACTAGCGGGATCTCTGGGGCCAACGTCCTGACTTTC. Amino acid sequence: CASSLPGTSGISGANVLTF.

A word on this clone: The sample holds other DNA sequences that translate to the same CDR3. The CDR3 reads CASSSDRVGQPQHF. The CDR3 coding sequence is TGTGCCAGCAGTTCAGACAGGGTCGGTCAGCCCCAGCATTTT. The chain recombines TRBV27 with TRBJ1-5; TRBD1 aligns across 7 bases. This CDR3 has 14 amino acids. Unmatched junction bases numbered 6, after V lost 4 bases and J lost 6 bases. Germline CDR1 and CDR2: MNHEY and SMNVEV (reference sequence).

The CDR3 nucleotides read TGTGCCAGCAGTCCCCTAATGAACACTGAAGCTTTCTTT. As protein: CASSPLMNTEAFF. The gene calls are TRBV2 and TRBJ1-1; D remains unclear. The length of the CDR3 is 13 residues. Germline V CDR1 and CDR2: SNHLY, FYNNEI. Deletions cut 5 bases from V and 0 bases from J, with 7 bases between.

This clone was counted a single time. The chain carries TRBV5-1 and TRBJ2-3, with 7 bases aligning to TRBD2. CDR1 and CDR2 (germline): SGHRS, YFSETQ. Germline trimming cut 4 bases from V and 2 bases from J; bases unmatched to any gene: 10. CDR3 length: 16 residues. Written as DNA, the CDR3 is TGCGCCAGCAGCCGGGCTGGCGGGAGATCCACAGATACGCAGTATTTT. Translated: CASSRAGGRSTDTQYF.

The V gene is TRBV19, the J gene TRBJ1-5, with D tentatively TRBD1 (5 bases). V gave up 7 bases and J gave up 1 base, with 11 bases separating them. CDR1 and CDR2 from the germline V gene are LNHDA and SQIVND (reference sequence). CDR3 length equals 14 residues. CDR3 DNA sequence: TGTGCCAGTACCCTAAGGGGAAGCAATCAGCCCCAGCATTTT. Translated: CASTLRGSNQPQHF.

The chain carries TRBV6-5 and TRBJ2-7, with D perhaps matching TRBD1 (5 bases). Trimming removed 6 bases from V and 5 bases from J, with 17 bases in between. This CDR3 spans 14 amino acids. Germline values: CDR1 MNHEY, CDR2 SVGAGI. The CDR3 bases are TGTGCCAGCAGCCGGCAGGGCCGGTGGGACGAGCAGTACTTC. Amino acid sequence: CASSRQGRWDEQYF.

J is TRBJ2-2 and V is TRBV19; 8 bases map to TRBD1. Germline assignment: CDR1 LNHDA and CDR2 SQIVND (reference sequence). CDR3 length: 17 amino acids. V lost 6 bases, J lost 2 bases, and 11 bases stayed unmatched. In DNA, the CDR3 is TGTGCCAGTAGATCCCGACAGGGGCCGACAAACACCGGGGAGCTGTTTTTT. It specifies CASRSRQGPTNTGELFF.

V and J are TRBV30 and TRBJ1-1, with 9 bases fitting TRBD1. The J segment lost 4 bases and the V segment lost 2 bases, leaving 11 bases of the junction unmatched. The CDR3 covers 16 residues. Germline V gives CDR1 GTSNPN, CDR2 SVGIG (reference sequence). The CDR3 loop is CAWSPRIGQGLTEAFF. DNA of the CDR3: TGTGCCTGGAGTCCCCGAATAGGACAGGGGCTCACTGAAGCTTTCTTT.

The chain recombines TRBV9 with TRBJ1-2; the D is unclear. The CDR3 sequence is 15 residues long. From germline, CDR1 is SGDLS and CDR2 YYNGEE. The V gene lost 4 bases and the J gene lost 0 bases, with 13 bases spanning the gap. This CDR3 reads CASSSSPVANYGYTF. Here the CDR3 DNA reads TGTGCCAGCAGCTCCTCGCCGGTTGCTAACTATGGCTACACCTTC.

This chain uses TRBV7-9 with TRBJ1-1; 7 bases map to TRBD1. The trim removed 5 bases at V and 6 bases at J, leaving 9 bases unmatched. Germline values: CDR1 SEHNR, CDR2 FQNEAQ (reference sequence). This CDR3 has 14 amino acids. Written as DNA, the CDR3 is TGTGCCAGCAGCAACTACCAGGGGGTTGCTGAAGCTTTCTTT. Protein product: CASSNYQGVAEAFF.

This clone has more than one count but fewer than ten. The V and J genes are TRBV2 and TRBJ2-3; 9 positions match TRBD2. From germline, CDR1 is SNHLY and CDR2 FYNNEI. This CDR3 is built from 16 residues. V shed 10 bases and J 3 bases; nucleotides not matched to a gene: 14. The CDR3 here is CATGGGRADRTDTQYF. CDR3 in DNA: TGTGCCACGGGGGGCGGGAGGGCCGATAGGACAGATACGCAGTATTTT.

CDR3 sequence reads: CASSLEAGAEDTEAFF. The CDR3 DNA sequence: TGTGCCAGCAGCTTAGAAGCAGGGGCTGAGGACACTGAAGCTTTCTTT. The gene calls are TRBV7-9 and TRBJ1-1; tentatively, D is TRBD1 (6 bases). This CDR3 region has 16 residues. Trimming cost V 1 base and J 3 bases, with 15 bases left between them. CDR1 and CDR2 (germline): SEHNR, FQNEAQ (reference sequence).

The chain carries TRBV5-1 and TRBJ2-1; 7 bases agree with TRBD1. The junction had 10 bases not matched to a gene; V was cut back by 2 bases and J by 5 bases. CDR3 length equals 16 residues. Germline V gene data show CDR1 as SGHRS and CDR2 as YFSETQ. CDR3 amino acids: CASSLLTGSRNNEQFF. CDR3 in DNA: TGCGCCAGCAGCTTACTGACAGGGTCTCGGAACAATGAGCAGTTCTTC.

The chain has TRBV30 and TRBJ1-2; D remains unclear. The length of the CDR3 is 14 residues. Germline V CDR1 and CDR2: GTSNPN, SVGIG (reference sequence). The V end lost 3 bases, the J end lost 4 bases, and 15 bases lay between the germline ends. The CDR3 DNA is TGTGCCTGGAGCTGGAGGGAGCACATCTATGGCTACACCTTC. This codes for CAWSWREHIYGYTF.

The chain joins TRBV6-5 to TRBJ2-5; 8 bases match TRBD1. The DNA end lines up better with TRBJ2-7; the J call may be wrong. Germline CDR1 and CDR2: MNHEY and SVGAGI. The CDR3 has 15 amino acids. The CDR3 DNA sequence: TGTGCCAGCAGTTTTAGCCCAGGGGGCCCCAACGAGCAGTACTTC. Amino acids: CASSFSPGGPNEQYF.

The V call is TRBV29-1, the J call TRBJ2-2; 9 bases agree with TRBD2. V shed 6 bases, J shed 1 base, and the junction held 12 bases outside the gene matches. CDR1 is SQVTM and CDR2 is ANQGSEA in the germline V gene. This CDR3 spans 17 amino acids. The CDR3 DNA follows: TGCAGCGTCGCCCCAGCGCGGGAGGGACTGAACACCGGGGAGCTGTTTTTT. Residues: CSVAPAREGLNTGELFF.

V is TRBV19 and J is TRBJ1-2; TRBD1 might be the D (5 bases). This CDR3 spans 15 amino acids. V was clipped by 0 bases and J by 4 bases, with 12 bases between them. The germline CDR1 and CDR2 sequences are LNHDA and SQIVND (reference sequence). Here the CDR3 reads CASSIEGGGAYGYTF. For the CDR3, the DNA is TGTGCCAGTAGTATAGAGGGTGGAGGGGCCTATGGCTACACCTTC.

This clone was seen a handful of times. The V call is TRBV5-8, the J call TRBJ1-4; TRBD1 is a possible D gene (5 bases). This CDR3 contains 16 residues. The V gene lost 2 bases and the J gene lost 8 bases, with 19 bases spanning the gap. Germline V CDR1 and CDR2: SGHTS, YDEGEE. The CDR3 loop reads CASSFYRGSGVEKLFF. CDR3 coding DNA: TGTGCCAGCAGCTTCTATAGGGGCTCGGGTGTGGAAAAACTGTTTTTT.

This chain links TRBV10-3 with TRBJ2-1; the match to TRBD2 covers 7 bases. The CDR3 runs to 15 residues. Per germline, CDR1 ENHRY and CDR2 SYGVKD. V lost 7 bases to trimming and J lost 5 bases; unmatched junction nucleotides: 11. The CDR3 reads CAIMGGRFLDNEQFF. The CDR3 DNA follows: TGTGCCATCATGGGAGGGAGATTTCTTGACAATGAGCAGTTCTTC.

The chain links TRBV27 to TRBJ1-5; 8 bases map to TRBD1. CDR3 length: 17 amino acids. Germline loops: CDR1 MNHEY, CDR2 SMNVEV (reference sequence). V was clipped by 5 bases and J by 4 bases; unmatched bases: 13. The CDR3 DNA is TGTGCCAGCAGTGTAGGACAGGGAATCGACCCTAATCAGCCCCAGCATTTT. This sequence encodes CASSVGQGIDPNQPQHF.